This T cell receptor beta chain stems from a study of T cell responses to AZD1222 COVID-19 vaccine. Concerning this clone itself: Its antigen is as yet unknown.

Study observations and caveats: Spike was spanned by vaccine-associated CD4 TCRs, which were dominant at 160-218 and 743-854. Only a handful of people who got AZD1222 tested seropositive at baseline.

In germline, CDR1 is SQVTM, CDR2 ANQGSEA. The CDR3 runs 14 residues. V dropped 2 bases and J dropped 4 bases, with 14 bases sitting between them. Clones were sequenced by immunoSEQ multiplex PCR, and TCRdb holds only the in-frame ones, with some missing. The sample includes over 90,000 clones, about 88% of them seen just once. The chain is built from TRBV29-1 and TRBJ1-1, with D perhaps TRBD1 (5 bases). This TCR was recovered from an adult in good health. Sequenced material: peripheral blood, taken on day 0 of AZD1222 vaccination. CDR3 sequence: CSVERDVDATEAFF. The DNA for the CDR3 is TGCAGCGTTGAAAGGGACGTGGACGCCACTGAAGCTTTCTTT. The entire variable domain, with the rest obtained from reference TRBV29-1 and TRBJ1-1, is as follows: SAVISQKPSRDICQRGTSLTIQCQVDSQVTMMFWYRQQPGQSLTLIATANQGSEATYESGFVIDKFPISRPNLTFSTLTVSNMSPEDSSIYLCSVERDVDATEAFFGQGTRLTVV.